Following are 30 T cell receptor beta chains from one sample sequenced in a study of blood T cells in healthy people across ages (dated by TCRdb to the mid-2010s). Receptor libraries were prepared by 5' RACE. Sequencing relied on an Illumina HiSeq 2500. A second PCR of about 7 to 12 cycles was run with a J-beta primer mix and a sample-barcoded 5' primer. Through fastp at Q25 and MiXCR, TCRdb rebuilt clones from the public reads, retaining in-frame beta chains. Under each unique CDR3 protein, matching rows form one entry showing the most common genes and DNA. Recorded for this sample are about 1.8 million distinct CDR3 sequences; 49% of them occurred a single time. The ten biggest clones cover more than 2% of the sample. Sequencing was carried out using blood. The source is a woman aged 40-49 years in good health.

V gene TRBV4-3 combines with J gene TRBJ2-7, with a tentative D call TRBD2 (5 bases). CDR1 and CDR2 from the germline V gene are LGHNA and YSLEER. CDR3 size: 14 residues. V lost 0 bases and J lost 3, with 9 bases in between. This CDR3 reads CASSQEEGIYEQYF. CDR3 in DNA: TGCGCCAGCAGCCAAGAAGAGGGTATCTACGAGCAGTACTTC.

This clonotype was observed a handful of times. The chain combines TRBV6-1 with TRBJ1-2; D is perhaps TRBD1 (5 bases). CDR3 length: 15 amino acids. V shed 3 bases and J shed 4 bases, with 15 bases lying between them. CDR1 and CDR2 from the germline V gene are MNHNS and SASEGT. The CDR3 nucleotides read TGTGCCAGCAGTGATGGGCAGGGAGGCTTCTATGGCTACACCTTC. Translated: CASSDGQGGFYGYTF.

A few counts support this clonotype. The chain links TRBV9 to TRBJ2-3; D perhaps matches TRBD2 (5 bases). Germline assignment: CDR1 SGDLS and CDR2 YYNGEE. This CDR3 is built from 16 residues. Trimming pared 0 bases from V and 2 bases from J, leaving 13 bases between. CDR3 in amino acids: CASSVGSGLVTDTQYF. CDR3 nucleotide sequence: TGTGCCAGCAGCGTAGGCTCCGGACTTGTCACAGATACGCAGTATTTT.

J is TRBJ2-5 and V is TRBV20-1, with a tentative D call TRBD2 (6 bases). CDR3 length: 12 residues. With 6 bases removed from V and 4 bases from J, the gap between germline ends came to 12 bases. Germline V gene data show CDR1 as DFQATT and CDR2 as SNEGSKA (reference sequence). CDR3 DNA sequence: TGCAGTGCAGGGACGGAGGGAGAGACCCAGTACTTC. Translation: CSAGTEGETQYF.

This clonotype was picked up a small number of times. The chain combines TRBV7-2 with TRBJ2-7, with a weak D call TRBD2 (5 bases). Germline CDR1 SGHTA, CDR2 FQGNSA. The CDR3 spans 15 residues. V was cut by 5 bases and J by 4 bases, with 18 bases left in between. The CDR3 DNA sequence: TGTGCCAGCAGCCGGACTGGAGGACGGTTATACGAGCAGTACTTC. Protein product: CASSRTGGRLYEQYF. Full variable domain (remainder filled in from reference TRBV7-2 and TRBJ2-7): GAGVSQSPSNKVTEKGKDVELRCDPISGHTALYWYRQSLGQGLEFLIYFQGNSAPDKSGLPSDRFSAERTGGSVSTLTIQRTQQEDSAVYLCASSRTGGRLYEQYFGPGTRLTVT.

The CDR3 coding sequence is TGTGCCAGCAGCCCCTTCTCGCGAGTAACTTACGAGCAGTACTTC. This encodes CASSPFSRVTYEQYF. This chain links TRBV6-1 with TRBJ2-7; D gene ambiguous. With 6 bases removed from V and 4 bases from J, the gap between germline ends came to 19 bases. Germline lookup yields CDR1 MNHNS and CDR2 SASEGT. The CDR3 is 15 residues long.

V is TRBV28 and J is TRBJ2-3; D is tentatively TRBD1 or TRBD2 (5 bases each). Germline lookup yields CDR1 MDHEN and CDR2 SYDVKM. With 6 bases removed from V and 5 bases from J, the gap between germline ends came to 18 bases. This CDR3 comprises 15 residues. The CDR3 here is CASSPDRDGKDTQYF. In DNA, the CDR3 is TGTGCCAGCAGCCCCGACCGGGACGGAAAAGATACGCAGTATTTT.

This clonotype was found a few times. This chain uses TRBV7-3 with TRBJ2-3, with 10 nucleotides matching TRBD1. The CDR3 length is 15 residues. V shed 5 bases, J shed 4 bases, and the junction held 6 bases outside the gene matches. Germline CDR1 and CDR2: SGHTA and FQGTGA. The CDR3 loop reads CASSQGQGFADTQYF. In DNA, the CDR3 is TGTGCCAGCAGCCAGGGACAGGGGTTTGCAGATACGCAGTATTTT. Combining the CDR3 with reference TRBV7-3 and TRBJ2-3 gives the whole variable domain GAGVSQTPSNKVTEKGKYVELRCDPISGHTALYWYRQSLGQGPEFLIYFQGTGAADDSGLPNDRFFAVRPEGSVSTLKIQRTERGDSAVYLCASSQGQGFADTQYFGPGTRLTVL.

This clonotype was detected only once. The rearrangement uses TRBV6-2 or TRBV6-3 and TRBJ2-1; D may be TRBD1 (5 bases). The tail of the sequence fits TRBJ2-7 better, so the J call may be wrong. CDR3 length equals 16 residues. Germline CDR1 reads MNHEY; CDR2 reads SVGEGT. The CDR3 region has the DNA TGTGCCAGCAGAGGGCCGACAGAATACTCCTACAATGAGCAGTACTTC. Its protein product is CASRGPTEYSYNEQYF.

This chain joins TRBV6-6 and TRBJ2-1; D is unclear. Trimming took 8 bases from V and 6 from J, leaving 11 bases between them. The length of the CDR3 is 12 residues. Per the germline V gene, CDR1 is MNHNY and CDR2 is SVGAGI (reference sequence). The CDR3 loop reads CASLRTLNEQFF. CDR3 DNA sequence: TGTGCCAGCCTACGGACGCTCAATGAGCAGTTCTTC.

This clonotype appeared a few times. The CDR3 reads CASRRYTGAGQETQYF. The CDR3 region has the DNA TGTGCCAGCAGGCGCTATACTGGAGCGGGCCAAGAGACCCAGTACTTC. The chain combines TRBV6-2 or TRBV6-3 with TRBJ2-5, with TRBD2 as a possible D gene (6 bases). The CDR3 loop spans 16 amino acids. Trimming left V 6 bases short and J 1 base short, with 18 bases between. Per the germline V gene, CDR1 is MNHEY and CDR2 is SVGEGT.

This clonotype was picked up one time. The rearrangement links TRBV28 to TRBJ2-3, with 10 bases lining up with TRBD2. Trimming at V came to 0 bases and at J to 4 bases, leaving 7 bases not matched to a gene. The CDR3 spans 17 residues. Germline V gives CDR1 MDHEN, CDR2 SYDVKM. The CDR3 loop reads CASSLWMSGGASDTQYF. In DNA, the CDR3 is TGTGCCAGCAGTTTATGGATGAGCGGGGGGGCCTCAGATACGCAGTATTTT.

This clonotype was observed once. This sequence joins TRBV12-3 or TRBV12-4 and TRBJ2-3; TRBD1 might be the D (6 bases). This CDR3 spans 13 amino acids. V shed 6 bases and J shed 12 bases, with 19 bases lying between them. In DNA form, the CDR3 reads TGTGCCAGCAGCAACCCAGGGGATCAGCCCCAGTATTTT. Protein product: CASSNPGDQPQYF.

Note on this clonotype: At one of its ends the junction is not consistent with the germline gene, which may arise from a read error. V gene TRBV7-2 combines with J gene TRBJ2-6; possibly TRBD1 for D (5 bases). The CDR3 totals 16 residues. The V gene's germline CDR1 is SGHTA and CDR2 FQGNSA. CDR3 DNA: TGTGCCAGCAGCTTAAAAGGGGTAATTGGGGCCACCGTCCTGACTTTC. Translating gives CASSLKGVIGATVLTF. Looking up the rest from reference TRBV7-2 and TRBJ2-6 gives the full variable domain: GAGVSQSPSNKVTEKGKDVELRCDPISGHTALYWYRQSLGQGLEFLIYFQGNSAPDKSGLPSDRFSAERTGGSVSTLTIQRTQQEDSAVYLCASSLKGVIGATVLTFGAGSRLTVL.

A remark on this clonotype: An end of the junction differs from the germline gene, which may be a read error. This chain joins TRBV14 and TRBJ2-3, with 11 bases that match TRBD2. The germline gives CDR1 SGHDN, CDR2 FVKESK. The CDR3 has 14 residues. CDR3 coding DNA: TGTGCCAGTTCGGGACTAGCGGTGGCAGATACGCGGTATTTT. Translation: CASSGLAVADTRYF.

This clonotype was observed a handful of times. The chain couples TRBV6-1 to TRBJ2-1; TRBD2 aligns across 11 bases. Germline CDR1 reads MNHNS; CDR2 reads SASEGT. The V gene end was trimmed by 6 bases and the J gene end by 7 bases; junction bases not matched to a gene: 14. This CDR3 is built from 17 residues. The CDR3 nucleotides are TGTGCCAGCAGCAAGGAACCAACTAGCGGGGGATGGAATGAGCAGTTCTTC. Its translation is CASSKEPTSGGWNEQFF.

This chain joins TRBV25-1 and TRBJ2-1; D is unclear. V gave up 4 bases and J gave up 7 bases, with 17 bases separating them. The germline gives CDR1 MGHDK, CDR2 SYGVNS. The CDR3 totals 15 residues. In nucleotides, the CDR3 is TGTGCCAGCAGTGTGCCGGGCCTTAACAATAATGAGCAGTTCTTC. It codes for CASSVPGLNNNEQFF.

Turning to this clonotype: Mismatch with germline at one junction end may stem from a read error. The chain has TRBV4-2 and TRBJ2-3; 7 bases are shared with TRBD2. CDR1 is LGHNA and CDR2 is YNFKEQ in the germline V gene. The CDR3 is made up of 18 amino acids. In DNA, the CDR3 is TGTGCCAGCAGCCAAGATCAGGTGGGGGGGATTTCCACAGATACGCAGTGTTTT. Amino acids: CASSQDQVGGISTDTQCF.

This clonotype was seen only once. The rearrangement links TRBV20-1 to TRBJ2-1; maybe TRBD2 (6 bases). Trimming took 2 bases from V and 9 from J, leaving 11 bases between them. CDR3 length equals 12 residues. CDR1 DFQATT and CDR2 SNEGSKA come from the germline V gene (reference sequence). CDR3 loop: CSARFREVEQFF. Written as DNA, the CDR3 is TGCAGTGCTAGATTCAGGGAGGTTGAGCAGTTCTTC.

This clonotype has more than one count but fewer than ten. The chain links TRBV7-8 to TRBJ2-7, with 13 bases identical to TRBD2. Germline V lookup: CDR1 SGHVS, CDR2 FQNEAQ. The CDR3 is 14 residues long. The V segment lost 5 bases and the J segment 6 bases; nucleotides outside the gene matches: 4. The CDR3 DNA is TGTGCCAGCAGCCCTCGGACTAGCGGGGGCGAGCAGTACTTC. It translates to CASSPRTSGGEQYF.

Remarks on this clonotype: The conserved final phenylalanine or tryptophan is absent from the CDR3, which likely points to a read error. This chain links TRBV28 with TRBJ2-1; 11 bases agree with TRBD2. V trimming: 5 bases; J trimming: 6 bases; junction bases outside the gene matches: 6. This CDR3 is 15 amino acids long. Per germline, CDR1 MDHEN and CDR2 SYDVKM. The CDR3 DNA follows: TGTGCCAGCAGTCGCGGGACTAGCGGAGCCAATGAGCAGTTCCTC. It translates to CASSRGTSGANEQFL.

The V and J genes are TRBV18 and TRBJ1-1, with TRBD1 as a possible D gene (5 bases). The CDR3 is 16 residues long. The ends were cut back, 3 bases at V and 4 bases at J, with 18 bases in the middle. CDR1 is KGHSH, CDR2 LQKENI, per germline. The CDR3 sequence is CASSPEPGGFSTEAFF. For the CDR3, the DNA is TGTGCCAGCTCACCTGAACCGGGGGGTTTCAGCACTGAAGCTTTCTTT.

The chain has TRBV7-2 and TRBJ1-1; 7 nucleotides align to TRBD1. The length of the CDR3 is 14 residues. J lost 5 bases, V lost 5 bases, and 8 bases had no gene match. Germline V gene data show CDR1 as SGHTA and CDR2 as FQGNSA. CDR3 sequence: CASSGRTGGTEAFF. The CDR3 nucleotides read TGTGCCAGCAGCGGTCGGACAGGAGGGACTGAAGCTTTCTTT.

The V call is TRBV18, the J call TRBJ2-1, with D perhaps TRBD1 (6 bases). With 2 bases removed from V and 9 bases from J, the gap between germline ends came to 17 bases. The V gene's germline CDR1 is KGHSH and CDR2 LQKENI. The CDR3 extends over 15 amino acids. The chain's CDR3 is CASSPTGKIIFEQFF. CDR3 DNA: TGTGCCAGCTCACCAACAGGGAAAATCATCTTTGAGCAGTTCTTC.

This clonotype appeared a few times. The chain is built from TRBV29-1 and TRBJ2-5; D gene unclear. The V gene's germline CDR1 is SQVTM and CDR2 ANQGSEA. The CDR3 is 11 amino acids. The V gene lost 8 bases and the J gene lost 5 bases, with 12 bases spanning the gap. CDR3 residues: CSSTSLETQYF. The DNA of the CDR3 is TGCAGCTCGACGAGCTTGGAGACCCAGTACTTC.

The V and J genes are TRBV6-2 or TRBV6-3 and TRBJ2-4, with D perhaps matching TRBD1 (6 bases). The last part of the DNA fits TRBJ2-7 better; the J call may be wrong. Germline V gives CDR1 MNHEY, CDR2 SVGEGT. CDR3 length: 15 amino acids. CDR3 protein: CASSPARTANYEQYF. The CDR3 DNA reads as TGTGCCAGCAGTCCAGCCCGGACAGCTAACTACGAGCAGTACTTC.

This clonotype was detected only once. The junction departs from the called germline gene at one end, perhaps through a read error. CDR3 bases: TGTGCCAACAGTTTTGGGACAGGGGCTTCGGACTATGGCTACACCTTC. Protein product: CANSFGTGASDYGYTF. V and J are TRBV12-3 or TRBV12-4 and TRBJ1-2, with 10 positions matching TRBD1. CDR3 size: 16 residues.

This clonotype was counted only a few times. The chain links TRBV5-1 to TRBJ2-4; D remains ambiguous. With 4 bases removed from V and 3 bases from J, the gap between germline ends came to 14 bases. CDR3 length: 15 residues. CDR1 SGHRS and CDR2 YFSETQ come from the germline V gene. The CDR3, as DNA: TGCGCCAGCAGCCAGCCTCGGGTTAGCAAAAACATTCAGTACTTC. This encodes CASSQPRVSKNIQYF.

J is TRBJ2-1 and V is TRBV29-1, with D perhaps TRBD2 (7 bases). Trimming cost V 6 bases and J 9 bases, with 21 bases left between them. Germline V gene lookup returns CDR1 SQVTM and CDR2 ANQGSEA. This CDR3 spans 14 amino acids. The CDR3 region is CSVGARLAGSEQFF. The CDR3 bases are TGCAGCGTGGGGGCCCGACTAGCAGGAAGTGAGCAGTTCTTC.

The chain recombines TRBV9 with TRBJ2-3; 10 nucleotides align to TRBD2. From germline, CDR1 is SGDLS and CDR2 YYNGEE. The CDR3 consists of 16 residues. The ends lost 2 bases at V and 5 bases at J; junction bases unmatched: 8. The chain's CDR3 is CASSVSSGGARDTQYF. CDR3 coding DNA: TGTGCCAGCAGCGTTTCAAGCGGGGGGGCTAGAGATACGCAGTATTTT.